Shown below are 10 T cell receptor beta chains from a single sample sequenced in a study of cytomegalovirus exposure and HLA in healthy donors (dated by TCRdb to between 2016 and 2019). The library came from the immunoSEQ multiplex PCR assay. Not all clones reach the TCRdb copy of this immuneACCESS table, which keeps in-frame sequences only. Checked studies attribute under half of the gap to unresolved V genes and leave the rest unexplained. This sample comprises more than 120,000 clones, 87% of them detected only once. The ten most abundant clones make up 3.5% to 5% of the sample. The sample comprised PBMCs. The receptors stem from a man aged 18 to 30 in good health and CMV-seropositive.

The rearrangement uses TRBV4-1 and TRBJ1-2; D is perhaps TRBD1 (5 bases). The germline V gene encodes CDR1 MGHRA and CDR2 YSYEKL. The CDR3 length is 16 residues. V was cut by 4 bases and J by 2 bases, with 17 bases left in between. The DNA of the CDR3 is TGCGCCAGCAGCCCTCCCACGGCGGGGACCAACTATGGCTACACCTTC. This codes for CASSPPTAGTNYGYTF.

V gene TRBV27 combines with J gene TRBJ1-5; D ambiguous. CDR3 size: 13 residues. The germline CDR1 and CDR2 sequences are MNHEY and SMNVEV (reference sequence). The V end was cut by 2 bases, the J end by 7 bases, with 9 bases between. Written as DNA, the CDR3 is TGTGCCAGCAGTTTAACTTACCGCCAGCCCCAGCATTTT. It is translated as CASSLTYRQPQHF.

A word on this clone: The same CDR3 can be traced to other DNA sequences in this sample. J is TRBJ2-7 and V is TRBV29-1, with TRBD2 matching 9 bases. The CDR3 runs 14 residues. CDR1 SQVTM and CDR2 ANQGSEA come from the germline V gene. V trimming: 0 bases; J trimming: 1 base; junction bases outside the gene matches: 1. For the CDR3, the DNA is TGCAGCGTTGAAGAAGCGGGAGGATCCTACGAGCAGTACTTC. This translates into CSVEEAGGSYEQYF.

The J gene is TRBJ2-7, the V gene TRBV5-1; 11 bases match TRBD1. Looked up from germline, CDR1 is SGHRS and CDR2 is YFSETQ. Losses at the gene ends were 1 base for V and 5 bases for J; bases not matched to a gene: 5. This CDR3 region has 15 residues. In DNA, the CDR3 is TGCGCCAGCAGCTTGAGGACAGGGGGCCCCCACGAGCAGTACTTC. Translated, it gives CASSLRTGGPHEQYF.

J is TRBJ2-5 and V is TRBV5-4, with 10 bases lining up with TRBD2. The CDR3 runs to 15 residues. The germline V gene has CDR1 SGHNT and CDR2 YYREEE (reference sequence). The junction had 3 bases not matched to a gene; V was cut back by 4 bases and J by 0 bases. CDR3 nucleotide sequence: TGTGCCAGCAGCCCTACTAGCGGGGACCAAGAGACCCAGTACTTC. This gives the protein CASSPTSGDQETQYF.

The chain has TRBV19 and TRBJ2-1, with D possibly TRBD2 on 5 matching bases. The CDR3 totals 15 residues. The ends were cut back, 5 bases at V and 6 bases at J, with 17 bases in the middle. Per the germline V gene, CDR1 is LNHDA and CDR2 is SQIVND (reference sequence). The CDR3 region is CASSPPGKRINEQFF. In DNA, the CDR3 is TGTGCCAGTAGTCCACCGGGGAAGCGGATCAATGAGCAGTTCTTC.

This clone came up many times. The chain recombines TRBV19 with TRBJ2-7; TRBD2 matches 7 bases. J gave up 0 bases and V 7 bases, and 9 bases lay outside the gene matches. The CDR3 runs 15 residues. Germline V gene lookup returns CDR1 LNHDA and CDR2 SQIVND (reference sequence). In DNA form, the CDR3 reads TGTGCCAGTACCACCCAGGGAGGGAACTCCTACGAGCAGTACTTC. Its protein product is CASTTQGGNSYEQYF.

The genes are TRBV15 and TRBJ1-1, with D possibly being TRBD1 (5 bases). V lost 5 bases and J lost 4, with 17 bases in between. CDR3 length: 15 amino acids. The V gene's germline CDR1 is LNHNV and CDR2 YYDKDF (reference sequence). The CDR3 coding sequence is TGTGCCACCAGCCCAAGGGGTTTTCCCAGCACTGAAGCTTTCTTT. Translated, it gives CATSPRGFPSTEAFF.

The V gene is TRBV5-1, the J gene TRBJ2-2; TRBD1 agrees at 7 bases. J gave up 3 bases and V 6 bases, and 5 bases lay outside the gene matches. The CDR3 has 14 residues. Germline V gene sequence: CDR1 SGHRS, CDR2 YFSETQ. The CDR3 DNA sequence: TGCGCCAGCAACCCGACAGGGTACACCGGGGAGCTGTTTTTT. This sequence encodes CASNPTGYTGELFF.

Here the CDR3 reads CAWSLEQGTEKLFF. The CDR3 nucleotides read TGTGCCTGGAGCCTCGAGCAGGGGACCGAAAAACTGTTTTTT. The chain couples TRBV30 to TRBJ1-4; tentatively, D is TRBD1 (6 bases). This CDR3 has 14 residues. Per germline, CDR1 GTSNPN and CDR2 SVGIG (reference sequence). Between the trimmed V and J ends, which lost 3 bases and 8 bases, there was a span of 16 bases.